This TCR beta chain was identified during a study of T cell changes during pregnancy in multiple sclerosis. Profiled with immunoSEQ multiplex PCR; TCRdb holds only in-frame clones, not every one. Here the sample spans under 110,000 clones, about 91% being singletons. Germline CDR1 is SNHLY and CDR2 is FYNNEI. With 2 bases removed from V and 6 bases from J, the gap between germline ends came to 10 bases. The CDR3 loop spans 13 amino acids. In this sample, this clone turned up once. The material sequenced was peripheral blood, taken in the second trimester of pregnancy. The chain links TRBV2 to TRBJ1-1; D gene ambiguous. This receptor was taken from a female donor with multiple sclerosis, enrolled in a pregnancy study. CDR3 nucleotide sequence: TGTGCCAGCAGTGAAAGACAAATCGCTGAAGCTTTCTTT. It translates to CASSERQIAEAFF.